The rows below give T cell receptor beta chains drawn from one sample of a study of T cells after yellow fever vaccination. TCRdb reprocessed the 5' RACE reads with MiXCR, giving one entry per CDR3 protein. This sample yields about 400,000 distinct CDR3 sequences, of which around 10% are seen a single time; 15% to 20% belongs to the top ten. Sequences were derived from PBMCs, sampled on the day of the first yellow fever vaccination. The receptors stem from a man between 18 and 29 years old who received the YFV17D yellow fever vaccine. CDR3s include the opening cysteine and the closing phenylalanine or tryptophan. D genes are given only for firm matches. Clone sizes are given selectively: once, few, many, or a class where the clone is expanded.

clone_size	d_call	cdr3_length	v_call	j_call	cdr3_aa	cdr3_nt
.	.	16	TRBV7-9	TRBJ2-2	CASSLVALDPTGELFF	TGTGCCAGCAGCTTAGTCGCGCTAGACCCGACCGGGGAGCTGTTTTTT
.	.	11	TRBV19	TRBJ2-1	CASGARGEQFF	TGTGCCTCGGGGGCCCGCGGTGAGCAGTTCTTC
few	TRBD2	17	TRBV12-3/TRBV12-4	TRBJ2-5	CASSLGVTSGGGETQYF	TGTGCCAGCAGTTTAGGAGTGACTAGCGGGGGGGGAGAGACCCAGTACTTC
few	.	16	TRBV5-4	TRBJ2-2	CASSLEPGANTGELFF	TGTGCCAGCAGCTTGGAGCCGGGGGCAAACACCGGGGAGCTGTTTTTT
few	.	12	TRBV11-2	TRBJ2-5	CASSPMRETQYF	TGTGCCAGCAGCCCTATGAGAGAGACCCAGTACTTC
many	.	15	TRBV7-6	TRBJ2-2	CASSLRLANTGELFF	TGTGCCAGCAGCTTAAGGCTTGCGAACACCGGGGAGCTGTTTTTT
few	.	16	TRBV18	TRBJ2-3	CASSPLRGLSTDTQYF	TGTGCCAGCTCACCATTGCGGGGACTTAGCACAGATACGCAGTATTTT
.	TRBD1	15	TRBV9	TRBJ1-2	CASSVGADRAYGYTF	TGTGCCAGCAGCGTAGGCGCGGACAGGGCCTATGGCTACACCTTC
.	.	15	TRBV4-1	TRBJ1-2	CASSQDPTALYGYTF	TGCGCCAGCAGCCAAGATCCAACAGCGCTCTATGGCTACACCTTC
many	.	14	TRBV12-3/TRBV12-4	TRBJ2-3	CASSLTGTTDTQYF	TGTGCTAGCAGCCTCACAGGAACCACAGATACGCAGTATTTT
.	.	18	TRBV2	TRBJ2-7	CACSFRRGPPWGTDEQYF	TGTGCCTGCAGTTTCCGTCGAGGCCCTCCGTGGGGGACGGACGAGCAGTACTTC
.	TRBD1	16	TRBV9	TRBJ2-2	CASSGWTGGAIGELFF	TGTGCCAGCAGCGGATGGACAGGGGGCGCGATCGGGGAGCTGTTTTTT
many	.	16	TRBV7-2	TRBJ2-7	CASSLAGGRASYEQYF	TGTGCCAGCAGCTTAGCGGGCGGAAGGGCTTCCTACGAGCAGTACTTC
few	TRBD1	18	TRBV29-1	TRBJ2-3	CSVVLGTGLFYGTDTQYF	TGCAGCGTTGTCCTCGGGACAGGGCTCTTCTATGGGACAGATACGCAGTATTTT
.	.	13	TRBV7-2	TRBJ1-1	CASSLRRQEEAFF	TGTGCCAGCAGCCTCAGGCGACAGGAGGAGGCTTTCTTT
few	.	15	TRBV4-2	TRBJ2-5	CASSQVGGREETQYF	TGTGCCAGCAGCCAAGTCGGGGGGCGAGAAGAGACCCAGTACTTC
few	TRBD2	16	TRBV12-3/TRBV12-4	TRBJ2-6	CASTPLGRAGANVLTF	TGTGCCAGCACTCCTTTAGGGAGGGCTGGGGCCAACGTCCTGACTTTC
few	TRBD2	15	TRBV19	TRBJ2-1	CASSIHAGGSNEQFF	TGTGCCAGTAGTATCCATGCGGGGGGGAGCAATGAGCAGTTCTTC
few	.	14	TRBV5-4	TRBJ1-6	CASSFGPGNSPLHF	TGTGCCAGCAGCTTCGGACCCGGAAATTCACCCCTCCACTTT
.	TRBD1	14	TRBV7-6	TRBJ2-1	CASYRDRGGNEQFF	TGTGCCAGTTATCGGGACAGGGGAGGGAATGAGCAGTTCTTC
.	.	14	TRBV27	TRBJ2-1	CASRAGFGYNEQFF	TGTGCCAGCAGGGCAGGGTTCGGATACAATGAGCAGTTCTTC
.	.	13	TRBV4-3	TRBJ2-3	CASSQDLGNTQYF	TGCGCCAGCAGCCAAGATCTAGGAAATACGCAGTATTTT
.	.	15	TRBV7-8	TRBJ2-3	CASSLEGRFTDTQYF	TGTGCCAGCAGCTTAGAGGGCCGATTCACAGATACGCAGTATTTT
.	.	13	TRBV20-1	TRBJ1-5	CSATAGMNQPQHF	TGCAGTGCAACGGCAGGGATGAATCAGCCCCAGCATTTT
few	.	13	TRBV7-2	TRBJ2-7	CASSLGRVYEQYF	TGTGCCAGCAGCTTAGGGAGGGTCTACGAGCAGTACTTC
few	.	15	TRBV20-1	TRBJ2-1	CSARGRGATYNEQFF	TGCAGTGCTAGAGGAAGGGGGGCAACCTACAATGAGCAGTTCTTC
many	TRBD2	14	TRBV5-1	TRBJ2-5	CASSLAGAWETQYF	TGCGCCAGCAGCCTAGCGGGGGCGTGGGAGACCCAGTACTTC
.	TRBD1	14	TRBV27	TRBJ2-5	CASSLLGQQETQYF	TGTGCCAGCAGTTTATTGGGACAGCAAGAGACCCAGTACTTC
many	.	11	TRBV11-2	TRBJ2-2	CASSPPGELFF	TGTGCCAGCAGCCCTCCCGGGGAGCTGTTTTTT
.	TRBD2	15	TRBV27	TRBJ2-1	CASAGLAGGYNEQFF	TGTGCCAGTGCAGGACTAGCGGGGGGCTACAATGAGCAGTTCTTC
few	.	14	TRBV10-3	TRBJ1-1	CAIRTQGIHTEAFF	TGTGCCATCAGGACACAGGGAATCCACACTGAAGCTTTCTTT
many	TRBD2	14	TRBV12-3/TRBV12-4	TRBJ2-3	CASSLAQRGDTQYF	TGTGCCAGCAGTTTAGCCCAGCGGGGCGATACGCAGTATTTT
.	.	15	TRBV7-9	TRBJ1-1	CASSLASPLRYEAFF	TGTGCCAGCAGCTTAGCCAGTCCTCTCAGATACGAAGCTTTCTTT
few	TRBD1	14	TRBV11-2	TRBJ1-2	CASRRTGVNYGYTF	TGTGCCAGCAGAAGAACAGGGGTGAACTATGGCTACACCTTC
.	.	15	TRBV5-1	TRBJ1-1	CASSLFGGDNTEAFF	TGCGCCAGCAGCTTGTTTGGGGGGGACAACACTGAAGCTTTCTTT
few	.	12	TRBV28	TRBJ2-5	CASNSARETQYF	TGTGCCAGCAATTCTGCTCGGGAGACCCAGTACTTC
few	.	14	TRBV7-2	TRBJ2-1	CASSSLGRHNEQFF	TGTGCCAGCAGCTCCCTCGGGCGCCACAATGAGCAGTTCTTC
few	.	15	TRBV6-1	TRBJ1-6	CASRTPTGPNSPLHF	TGTGCCAGCCGAACCCCGACAGGCCCGAATTCACCCCTCCACTTT
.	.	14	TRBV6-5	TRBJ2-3	CASSYSPSTDTQYF	TGTGCCAGCAGTTACTCTCCTAGCACAGATACGCAGTATTTT
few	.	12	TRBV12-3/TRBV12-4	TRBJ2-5	CASRLNQETQYF	TGTGCCAGCAGACTGAACCAAGAGACCCAGTACTTC
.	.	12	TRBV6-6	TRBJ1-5	CASSWGYQPQHF	TGTGCCAGCTCTTGGGGTTATCAGCCCCAGCATTTT
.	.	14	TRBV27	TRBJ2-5	CASSHGTRWETQYF	TGTGCCAGCAGTCACGGGACCAGGTGGGAGACCCAGTACTTC
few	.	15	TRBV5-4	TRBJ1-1	CASSPPEAFGTEAFF	TGTGCCAGCAGCCCCCCAGAGGCCTTCGGCACTGAAGCTTTCTTT
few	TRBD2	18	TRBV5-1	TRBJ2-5	CASSLSPQRNGGRETQYF	TGCGCCAGCAGCCTATCACCACAAAGAAACGGGGGGAGAGAGACCCAGTACTTC
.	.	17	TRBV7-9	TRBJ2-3	CASSLAGGLPSTDTQYF	TGTGCCAGCAGCTTAGCGGGGGGACTTCCTAGCACAGATACGCAGTATTTT
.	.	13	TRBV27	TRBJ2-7	CASRPRTAYEQYF	TGTGCCAGCAGGCCTAGGACAGCCTACGAGCAGTACTTC
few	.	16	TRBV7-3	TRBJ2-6	CASSFGLRGGANVLTF	TGTGCCAGCAGCTTTGGGCTAAGAGGGGGGGCCAACGTCCTGACTTTC
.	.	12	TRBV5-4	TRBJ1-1	CASSFSIGEAFF	TGTGCCAGCAGCTTTTCTATCGGGGAAGCTTTCTTT